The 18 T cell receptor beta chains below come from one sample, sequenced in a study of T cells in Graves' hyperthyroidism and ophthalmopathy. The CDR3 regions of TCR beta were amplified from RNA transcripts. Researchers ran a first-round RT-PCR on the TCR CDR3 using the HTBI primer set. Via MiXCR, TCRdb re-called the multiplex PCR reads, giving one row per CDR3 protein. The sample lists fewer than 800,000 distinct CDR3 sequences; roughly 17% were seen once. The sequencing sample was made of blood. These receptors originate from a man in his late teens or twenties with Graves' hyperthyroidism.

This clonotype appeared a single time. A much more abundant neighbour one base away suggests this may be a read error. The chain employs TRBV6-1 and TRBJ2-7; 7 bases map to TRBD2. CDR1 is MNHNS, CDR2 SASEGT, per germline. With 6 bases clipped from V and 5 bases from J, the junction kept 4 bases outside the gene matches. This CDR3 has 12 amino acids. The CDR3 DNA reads TGTGCCAGCAGCCGGGAGGTTAACGAGCAGTACTTC. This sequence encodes CASSREVNEQYF.

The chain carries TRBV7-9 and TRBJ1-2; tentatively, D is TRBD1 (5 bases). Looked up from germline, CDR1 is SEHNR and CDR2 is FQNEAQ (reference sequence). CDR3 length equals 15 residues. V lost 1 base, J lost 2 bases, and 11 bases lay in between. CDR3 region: CASSLEGSGNYGYTF. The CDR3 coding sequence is TGTGCCAGCAGCTTAGAAGGGTCAGGGAACTATGGCTACACCTTC.

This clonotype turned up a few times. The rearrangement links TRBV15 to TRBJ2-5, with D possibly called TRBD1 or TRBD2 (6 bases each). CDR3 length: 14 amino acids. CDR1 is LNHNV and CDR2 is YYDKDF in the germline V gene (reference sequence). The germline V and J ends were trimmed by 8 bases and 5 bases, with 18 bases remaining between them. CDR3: CATRGSGGGETQYF. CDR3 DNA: TGTGCCACCCGTGGTTCTGGAGGGGGTGAGACCCAGTACTTC.

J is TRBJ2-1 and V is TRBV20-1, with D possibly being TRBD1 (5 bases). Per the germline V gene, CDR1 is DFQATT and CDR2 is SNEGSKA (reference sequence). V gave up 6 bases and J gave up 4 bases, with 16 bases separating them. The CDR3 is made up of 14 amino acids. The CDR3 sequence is CSAAKRGQYNEQFF. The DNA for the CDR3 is TGCAGTGCCGCAAAAAGGGGCCAATACAATGAGCAGTTCTTC.

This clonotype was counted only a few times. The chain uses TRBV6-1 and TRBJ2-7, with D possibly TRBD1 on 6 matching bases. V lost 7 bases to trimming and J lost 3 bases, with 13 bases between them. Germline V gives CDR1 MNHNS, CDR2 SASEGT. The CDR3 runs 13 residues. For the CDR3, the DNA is TGTGCCAGCATCTGGACAGACAACTACGAGCAGTACTTC. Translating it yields CASIWTDNYEQYF.

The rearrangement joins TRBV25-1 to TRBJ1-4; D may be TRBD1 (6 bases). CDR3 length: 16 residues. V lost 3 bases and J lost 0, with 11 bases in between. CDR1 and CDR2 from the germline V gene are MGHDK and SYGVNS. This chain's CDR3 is CASSETGFPTNEKLFF. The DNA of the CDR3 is TGTGCCAGCAGTGAGACAGGTTTTCCAACTAATGAAAAACTGTTTTTT.

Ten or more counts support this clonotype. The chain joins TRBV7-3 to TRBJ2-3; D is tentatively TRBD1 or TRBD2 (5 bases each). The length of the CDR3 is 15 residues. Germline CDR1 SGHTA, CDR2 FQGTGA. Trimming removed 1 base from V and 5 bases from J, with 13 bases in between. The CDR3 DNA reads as TGTGCCAGCAGCTTAAGGGACGGCCGAGGAGATACGCAGTATTTT. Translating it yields CASSLRDGRGDTQYF.

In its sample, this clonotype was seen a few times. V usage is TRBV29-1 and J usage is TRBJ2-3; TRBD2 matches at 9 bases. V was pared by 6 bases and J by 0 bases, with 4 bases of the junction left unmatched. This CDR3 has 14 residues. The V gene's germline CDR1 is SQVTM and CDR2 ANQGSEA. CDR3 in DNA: TGCAGCGTGATAGCGGGAGTGAGCACAGATACGCAGTATTTT. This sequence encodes CSVIAGVSTDTQYF.

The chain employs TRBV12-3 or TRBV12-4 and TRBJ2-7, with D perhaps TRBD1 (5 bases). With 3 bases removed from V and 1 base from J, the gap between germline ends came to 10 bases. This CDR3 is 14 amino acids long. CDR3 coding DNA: TGTGCCAGCAGTTTGACAGATTTTTCCTACGAGCAGTACTTC. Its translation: CASSLTDFSYEQYF.

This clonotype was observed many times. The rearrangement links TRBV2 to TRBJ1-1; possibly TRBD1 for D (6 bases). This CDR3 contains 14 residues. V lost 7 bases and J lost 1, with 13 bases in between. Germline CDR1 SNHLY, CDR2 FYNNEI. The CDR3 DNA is TGTGCCAGCACCAAGGGGACAAAGAACACTGAAGCTTTCTTT. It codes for CASTKGTKNTEAFF.

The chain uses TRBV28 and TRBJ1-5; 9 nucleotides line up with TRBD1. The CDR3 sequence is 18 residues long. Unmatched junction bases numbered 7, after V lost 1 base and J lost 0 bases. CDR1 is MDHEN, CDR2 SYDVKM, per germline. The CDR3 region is CASSLYPGQGNSNQPQHF. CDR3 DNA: TGTGCCAGCAGTTTATATCCGGGACAGGGTAATAGCAATCAGCCCCAGCATTTT.

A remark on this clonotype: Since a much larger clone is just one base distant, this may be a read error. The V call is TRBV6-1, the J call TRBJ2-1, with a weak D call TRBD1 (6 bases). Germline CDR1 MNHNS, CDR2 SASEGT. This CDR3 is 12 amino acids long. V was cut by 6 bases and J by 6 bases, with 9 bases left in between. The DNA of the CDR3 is TGTGCCAGCAGGGAACAGGGCAATGAGCAGTTCTTC. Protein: CASREQGNEQFF.

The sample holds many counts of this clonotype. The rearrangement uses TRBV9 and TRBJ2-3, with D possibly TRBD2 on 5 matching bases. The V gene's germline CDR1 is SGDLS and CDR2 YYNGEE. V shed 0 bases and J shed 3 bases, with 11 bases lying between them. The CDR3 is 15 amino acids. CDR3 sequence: CASSVGGLITDTQYF. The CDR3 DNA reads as TGTGCCAGCAGCGTAGGAGGACTTATTACAGATACGCAGTATTTT. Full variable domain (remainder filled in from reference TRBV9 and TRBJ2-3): DSGVTQTPKHLITATGQRVTLRCSPRSGDLSVYWYQQSLDQGLQFLIQYYNGEERAKGNILERFSAQQFPDLHSELNLSSLELGDSALYFCASSVGGLITDTQYFGPGTRLTVL.

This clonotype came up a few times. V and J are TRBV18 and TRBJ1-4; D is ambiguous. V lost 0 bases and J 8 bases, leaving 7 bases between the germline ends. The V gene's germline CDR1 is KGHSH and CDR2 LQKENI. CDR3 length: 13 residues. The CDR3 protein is CASSPPVLEKLFF. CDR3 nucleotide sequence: TGTGCCAGCTCACCACCGGTTTTGGAAAAACTGTTTTTT.

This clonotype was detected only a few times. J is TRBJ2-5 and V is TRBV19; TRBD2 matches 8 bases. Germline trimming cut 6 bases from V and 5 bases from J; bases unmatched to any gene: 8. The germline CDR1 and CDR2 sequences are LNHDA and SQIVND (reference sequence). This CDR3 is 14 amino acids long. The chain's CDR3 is CASRRVASGETQYF. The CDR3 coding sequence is TGTGCCAGTAGAAGGGTGGCTAGCGGGGAGACCCAGTACTTC.

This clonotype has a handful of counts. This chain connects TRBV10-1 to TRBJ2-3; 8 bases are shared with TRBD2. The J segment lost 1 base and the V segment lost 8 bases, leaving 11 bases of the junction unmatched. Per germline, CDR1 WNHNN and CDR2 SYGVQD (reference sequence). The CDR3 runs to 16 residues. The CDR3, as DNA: TGCGCCAGCCCGGCCGGGAGCGGGGGATGCACAGATACGCAGTATTTT. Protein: CASPAGSGGCTDTQYF.

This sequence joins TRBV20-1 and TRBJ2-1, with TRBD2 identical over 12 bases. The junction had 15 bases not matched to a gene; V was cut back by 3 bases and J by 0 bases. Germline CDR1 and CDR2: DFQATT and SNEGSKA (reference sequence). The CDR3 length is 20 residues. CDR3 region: CSARPTWTSGTLSSYNEQFF. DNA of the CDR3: TGCAGTGCTAGGCCCACCTGGACTAGCGGGACTCTGAGCTCCTACAATGAGCAGTTCTTC.

The CDR3 is CSARLSSTLGTPEGNTQYF. CDR3 nucleotides: TGCAGTGCTAGATTAAGCTCAACCCTCGGGACACCCGAGGGAAATACGCAGTATTTT. The V call is TRBV20-1, the J call TRBJ2-3; a possible D gene is TRBD1 (6 bases). V was shortened by 2 bases and J by 7 bases, with 31 bases between the two germline ends. This CDR3 spans 19 amino acids. Germline loops: CDR1 DFQATT, CDR2 SNEGSKA (reference sequence).